This T cell receptor beta chain appears in the sequencing data of a study of blood T cell repertoires in COVID-19. In the source study's methods: Reference gene primer amplification gave estimated nucleated cell counts. Libraries were prepared by immunoSEQ multiplex PCR; TCRdb keeps only in-frame clonotypes and omits some of them. For V, J and clone size, that table is used; D and trimming come from the DNA. The table has tens of thousands of clones, approximately 79% seen once. Trimming took off 2 bases at V and 5 bases at J, with 16 bases between the two ends. The CDR3 contains 15 residues. Germline-derived CDR1 and CDR2 are MDHEN and SYDVKM.

V usage is TRBV28 and J usage is TRBJ2-7, with D possibly matching TRBD1 (5 bases). This TCR derives from a man aged 55 to 70 with active or convalescent COVID-19. Sequenced material: peripheral blood. The CDR3 coding sequence is TGTGCCAGCAGTTTAATACAGGAGCTCCCCCACGAGCAGTACTTC. Translation: CASSLIQELPHEQYF.